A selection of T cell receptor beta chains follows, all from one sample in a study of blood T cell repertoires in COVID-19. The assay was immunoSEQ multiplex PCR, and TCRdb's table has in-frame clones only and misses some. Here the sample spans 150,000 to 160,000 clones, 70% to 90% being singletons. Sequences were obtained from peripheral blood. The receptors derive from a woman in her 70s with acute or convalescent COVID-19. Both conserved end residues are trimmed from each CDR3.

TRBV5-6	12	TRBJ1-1	ASSSGTPNTEAF
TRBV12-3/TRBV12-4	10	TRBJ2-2	ASSFVTGELF
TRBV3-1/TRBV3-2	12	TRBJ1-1	ASTPGQANTEAF
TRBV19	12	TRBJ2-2	ASSIGRVTGELF
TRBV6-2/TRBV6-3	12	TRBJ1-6	ASSPWTGHSPLH
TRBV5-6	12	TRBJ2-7	ASSGEQGPYEQY
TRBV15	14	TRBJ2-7	ATSRGTGAGSYEQY
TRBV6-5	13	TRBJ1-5	ASSSGQGSNQPQH
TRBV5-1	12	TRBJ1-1	ASSERVGGTEAF
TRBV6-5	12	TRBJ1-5	ASSYSPGYQPQH
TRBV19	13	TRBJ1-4	ASSIEPGLWEKLF
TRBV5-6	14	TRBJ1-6	ASSLAAGLYNSPLH
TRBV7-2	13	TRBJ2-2	ASSSGRTGTGELF
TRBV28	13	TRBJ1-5	ASSLSDRVGQPQH
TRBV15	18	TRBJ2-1	ATSSSFGRVRGKSYNEQF
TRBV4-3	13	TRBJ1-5	ASSRRQGAGQPQH
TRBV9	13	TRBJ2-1	ASSVDLAGGPEQF
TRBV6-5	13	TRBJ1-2	ASALTRDSNYGYT
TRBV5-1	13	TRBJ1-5	ASSLGDREGQPQH
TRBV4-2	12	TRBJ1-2	ASSQYQGENGYT
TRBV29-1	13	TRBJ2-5	SVAPGGGGQETQY
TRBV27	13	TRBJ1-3	ASRKIPGPGNTIY
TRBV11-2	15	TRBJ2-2	ASGPDRGRRSTGELF
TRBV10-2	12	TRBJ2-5	ASSQTSGAGAQY
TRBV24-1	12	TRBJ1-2	ATSDPTDPYGYT
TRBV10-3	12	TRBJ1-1	AIRKQENLAEAF
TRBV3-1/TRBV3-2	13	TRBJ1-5	ASSQGDSRNQPQH
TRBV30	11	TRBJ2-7	AVGTGFSYEQY
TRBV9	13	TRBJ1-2	ASSAETGGAFGST
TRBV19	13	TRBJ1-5	ASSTGGYSNQPQH
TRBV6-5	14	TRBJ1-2	ASSYRTGGGIYGYT
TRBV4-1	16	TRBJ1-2	ASSQVLQGAFMNYGYT
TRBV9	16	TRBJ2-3	ASSPPSGPSGDADTQY
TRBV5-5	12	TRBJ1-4	ASSLATTNEKLF
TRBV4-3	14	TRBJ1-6	ASSQDPGTGNSPLH
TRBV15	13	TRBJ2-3	ATSIGGGGADTQY
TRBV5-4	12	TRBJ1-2	ASSSVGTAYGYT
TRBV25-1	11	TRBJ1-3	PEDRASGNTIY
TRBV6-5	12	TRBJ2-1	ASSSPNQGNEQF
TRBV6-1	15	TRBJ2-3	ASSEVGGAGDTDTQY
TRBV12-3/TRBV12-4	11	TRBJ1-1	ASSLDRVTEAF
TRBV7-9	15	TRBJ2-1	ASSFKDGGAVKNEQF
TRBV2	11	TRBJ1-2	ASSADTNYGYT
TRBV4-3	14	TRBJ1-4	ASSQAAGGLGEKLF
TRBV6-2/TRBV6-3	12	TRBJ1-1	ASSYSIGGARAF
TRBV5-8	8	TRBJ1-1	ASSSLVAF
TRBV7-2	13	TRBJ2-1	ASSLGTSGTTEQF
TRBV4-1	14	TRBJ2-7	ASSQEPISGVGEQY
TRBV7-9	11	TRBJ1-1	ASSLIMNTEAF
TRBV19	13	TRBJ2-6	ATTQGYSGANVLT
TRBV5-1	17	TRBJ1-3	ASSLRDRVTSSSGNTIY
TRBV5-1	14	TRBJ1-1	ASSLGGALAGTEAF
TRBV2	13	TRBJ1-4	ASSERTGAVEKLF
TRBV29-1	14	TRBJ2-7	SVEGGTDLPTYEQY
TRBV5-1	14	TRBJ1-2	ASSLDGQGMADGYT